Below are 29 T cell receptor beta chains sequenced from a single sample in a study of Graves' ophthalmopathy and Graves' hyperthyroidism. CDR3 regions of TCR beta were amplified from RNA transcripts. Second-round multiplex PCR followed a first-round RT-PCR using HTBI primers. TCRdb analysed the multiplex PCR reads with MiXCR anew, one entry per CDR3 protein. Of a few hundred thousand distinct CDR3 sequences listed, roughly 15% are singletons. Sequencing was performed on peripheral blood. The receptors originated from an adult woman with stable Graves' hyperthyroidism.

The chain combines TRBV27 with TRBJ2-2; the D call may be TRBD1 or TRBD2 (8 bases each). The V gene's germline CDR1 is MNHEY and CDR2 SMNVEV (reference sequence). This CDR3 comprises 16 residues. The V gene lost 4 bases and the J gene lost 7 bases, with 19 bases spanning the gap. DNA of the CDR3: TGTGCCAGCAGTTCTTTTCGGACAGGGACTAGCGGGGAGCTGTTTTTT. Translation gives CASSSFRTGTSGELFF.

The J gene is TRBJ2-7, the V gene TRBV2; 8 bases align to TRBD1. The V gene's germline CDR1 is SNHLY and CDR2 FYNNEI. Trimming at V came to 4 bases and at J to 4 bases, leaving 6 bases not matched to a gene. The CDR3 length is 14 residues. The CDR3 reads CASSGRTGKYEQYF. The CDR3 DNA reads as TGTGCCAGCAGTGGGAGGACAGGGAAGTACGAGCAGTACTTC.

This clonotype came up many times. The chain carries TRBV28 and TRBJ2-7, with a weak D call TRBD2 (5 bases). CDR3 length equals 13 residues. V gave up 2 bases and J gave up 3 bases, with 8 bases separating them. The germline V gene has CDR1 MDHEN and CDR2 SYDVKM. The CDR3 is CASSLIGNYEQYF. CDR3 sequence (DNA): TGTGCCAGCAGTTTAATCGGGAACTACGAGCAGTACTTC.

This clonotype was seen only once. V gene TRBV2 combines with J gene TRBJ2-5; D unresolved. Germline CDR1 reads SNHLY; CDR2 reads FYNNEI. The CDR3 has 13 amino acids. V lost 4 bases and J 3 bases, leaving 9 bases between the germline ends. The CDR3 spells CASSGEVKETQYF. CDR3 in DNA: TGTGCCAGCAGTGGTGAGGTTAAAGAGACCCAGTACTTC.

This clonotype has at least ten counts. The V call is TRBV2, the J call TRBJ2-5; the match to TRBD2 covers 14 bases. Germline V gene data show CDR1 as SNHLY and CDR2 as FYNNEI. V trimming: 5 bases; J trimming: 4 bases; junction bases outside the gene matches: 6. The CDR3 spans 16 residues. The CDR3 DNA reads as TGTGCCAGCAGTCCGGGACTAGCGGGAGCGGGAGAGACCCAGTACTTC. This gives the protein CASSPGLAGAGETQYF.

This clonotype has a handful of counts. V and J are TRBV6-1 and TRBJ1-5, with TRBD1 identical over 8 bases. Losses at the gene ends were 5 bases for V and 11 bases for J; bases not matched to a gene: 11. This CDR3 is built from 14 residues. CDR1 and CDR2 (germline): MNHNS, SASEGT. CDR3 DNA sequence: TGTGCCAGCAGTCCGACAGGGGCGGGATGGACCCAGCATTTT. This sequence encodes CASSPTGAGWTQHF.

This clonotype was seen repeatedly, ten times or more. The J gene is TRBJ2-5, the V gene TRBV6-5; 10 nucleotides agree with TRBD1. The CDR3 loop spans 15 amino acids. Germline lookup yields CDR1 MNHEY and CDR2 SVGAGI. J was trimmed by 6 bases and V by 6 bases; bases with no gene match: 10. The CDR3 bases are TGTGCCAGCAGGAGCCCGGGACAGGGGTCCAAGACCCAGTACTTC. Its translation is CASRSPGQGSKTQYF.

This clonotype was picked up many times. The chain recombines TRBV7-2 with TRBJ2-5; tentative D call: TRBD2 (5 bases). There are 13 residues in the CDR3. Germline assignment: CDR1 SGHTA and CDR2 FQGNSA. Trimming removed 1 base at V and 5 bases at J, with 8 bases between. CDR3 protein: CASSLGPGETQYF. CDR3 DNA sequence: TGTGCCAGCAGCTTAGGGCCGGGGGAGACCCAGTACTTC.

This clonotype was found many times. The chain employs TRBV11-1 and TRBJ2-7; 12 bases are a match to TRBD2. The V gene end was trimmed by 2 bases and the J gene end by 3 bases; junction bases not matched to a gene: 5. The CDR3 covers 16 residues. Germline lookup yields CDR1 SGHAT and CDR2 FQDESV (reference sequence). The DNA of the CDR3 is TGTGCCAGCAGCTTAACCGGACTAGCGGGACGCTACGAGCAGTACTTC. Encoded protein: CASSLTGLAGRYEQYF.

This clonotype has more than one count but fewer than ten. CDR3 region: CASSHFLSGTTQETQYF. CDR3 nucleotide sequence: TGTGCCAGCAGCCATTTTCTGAGCGGGACCACTCAAGAGACCCAGTACTTC. The V gene is TRBV14, the J gene TRBJ2-5; 7 bases match TRBD2. Per the germline V gene, CDR1 is SGHDN and CDR2 is FVKESK. V lost 3 bases, J lost 2 bases, and 12 bases stayed unmatched. The CDR3 length is 17 residues.

This clonotype was counted at least ten times. The chain couples TRBV4-2 to TRBJ2-5; perhaps TRBD2 as D (6 bases). Deletions cut 1 base from V and 5 bases from J, with 17 bases between. CDR1 and CDR2 (germline): LGHNA, YNFKEQ. The CDR3 is made up of 16 amino acids. The CDR3 region is CASSQGARRGEETQYF. In DNA, the CDR3 is TGTGCCAGCAGCCAAGGGGCGAGGCGGGGAGAGGAGACCCAGTACTTC.

The table lists this clonotype with many counts. The V call is TRBV20-1, the J call TRBJ2-7, with D possibly being TRBD2 (6 bases). Trimming pared 6 bases from V and 3 bases from J, leaving 21 bases between. Germline-derived CDR1 and CDR2 are DFQATT and SNEGSKA (reference sequence). The CDR3 consists of 15 residues. In nucleotides, the CDR3 is TGCAGTGCCCCGGGTCTGACGGACTATCACTACGAGCAGTACTTC. It yields the protein CSAPGLTDYHYEQYF.

This clonotype occurred many times. V gene TRBV19 combines with J gene TRBJ1-2; no clear D. This CDR3 contains 12 residues. The germline CDR1 and CDR2 sequences are LNHDA and SQIVND (reference sequence). V was cut by 8 bases and J by 2 bases, with 9 bases left in between. The CDR3 sequence: CASLGYNYGYTF. Here the CDR3 DNA reads TGTGCCAGTCTGGGATACAACTATGGCTACACCTTC.

This clonotype was found many times. The gene calls are TRBV12-3 or TRBV12-4 and TRBJ2-7; D remains ambiguous. V lost 3 bases and J lost 3, with 15 bases in between. CDR3 length: 15 amino acids. Here the CDR3 reads CASSFGQASIYEQYF. The CDR3 DNA sequence: TGTGCCAGCAGTTTCGGGCAGGCTTCCATCTACGAGCAGTACTTC.

This clonotype was detected ten times or more. The CDR3 DNA sequence: TGCAGCGCTACAAGGGGGAGCGAGAACGAGCAGTACTTC. This codes for CSATRGSENEQYF. The chain has TRBV29-1 and TRBJ2-7, with D perhaps TRBD1 (6 bases). V was clipped by 7 bases and J by 5 bases, with 18 bases between them. The CDR3 extends over 13 amino acids. CDR1 and CDR2 from the germline V gene are SQVTM and ANQGSEA.

This clonotype appeared many times. V and J are TRBV2 and TRBJ2-5, with 10 bases lining up with TRBD2. The CDR3 extends over 16 amino acids. V lost 7 bases, J lost 2 bases, and 10 bases stayed unmatched. The germline gives CDR1 SNHLY, CDR2 FYNNEI. DNA for the CDR3: TGTGCCAGCACCCTCCTTCGAGCGGGAGGGCAAGAGACCCAGTACTTC. Residues: CASTLLRAGGQETQYF.

This clonotype was found many times. This chain joins TRBV7-2 and TRBJ1-1; the match to TRBD1 covers 8 bases. Germline trimming cut 3 bases from V and 1 base from J; bases unmatched to any gene: 4. CDR3 length: 15 amino acids. Germline CDR1 is SGHTA and CDR2 is FQGNSA. This CDR3 is CASSLGQAKNTEAFF. CDR3 in DNA: TGTGCCAGCAGCTTGGGACAGGCGAAGAACACTGAAGCTTTCTTT.

CDR3 sequence reads: CSATRDRGINEQFF. The CDR3 nucleotides are TGCAGTGCTACCCGGGACAGGGGAATCAATGAGCAGTTCTTC. The chain recombines TRBV20-1 with TRBJ2-1; 10 nucleotides line up with TRBD1. The CDR3 covers 14 residues. V shed 4 bases and J 6 bases; nucleotides not matched to a gene: 6. The germline CDR1 and CDR2 sequences are DFQATT and SNEGSKA (reference sequence).

This clonotype was picked up many times. The chain is built from TRBV4-1 and TRBJ2-7; 10 nucleotides agree with TRBD1. Germline CDR1 MGHRA, CDR2 YSYEKL. The CDR3 is 16 residues long. Trimming cost V 0 bases and J 4 bases; bases outside gene matches: 6. CDR3 in amino acids: CASSQDPGQGIYEQYF. CDR3 DNA: TGCGCCAGCAGCCAAGATCCGGGACAGGGGATTTACGAGCAGTACTTC.

The table lists this clonotype with many counts. The V and J genes are TRBV7-9 and TRBJ1-2, with D possibly TRBD1 on 6 matching bases. The CDR3 is made up of 14 amino acids. The V end lost 3 bases, the J end lost 4 bases, and 12 bases lay between the germline ends. Germline V CDR1 and CDR2: SEHNR, FQNEAQ (reference sequence). The CDR3 region is CASSFQTGSYGYTF. The DNA for the CDR3 is TGTGCCAGCAGCTTTCAGACAGGAAGCTATGGCTACACCTTC.

In its sample, this clonotype was seen a few times. The rearrangement joins TRBV4-1 to TRBJ2-5, with D uncertain. V gave up 0 bases and J gave up 5 bases, with 10 bases separating them. The CDR3 covers 14 residues. Per the germline V gene, CDR1 is MGHRA and CDR2 is YSYEKL. CDR3 in amino acids: CASSQEDVRETQYF. CDR3 nucleotides: TGCGCCAGCAGCCAAGAGGACGTCCGGGAGACCCAGTACTTC.

This chain uses TRBV24-1 with TRBJ1-5; 7 nucleotides match TRBD1. V shed 4 bases, J shed 3 bases, and the junction held 11 bases outside the gene matches. Germline CDR1 is KGHDR and CDR2 is SFDVKD. The length of the CDR3 is 17 residues. The CDR3 bases are TGTGCCACCAGTGACTTTGACAGGGAGTCCCTCAATCAGCCCCAGCATTTT. Translated: CATSDFDRESLNQPQHF.

At least ten counts were recorded for this clonotype. The chain is built from TRBV6-1 and TRBJ2-7; 14 nucleotides match TRBD2. The ends lost 5 bases at V and 5 bases at J; junction bases unmatched: 5. CDR3 length equals 15 residues. Germline CDR1 reads MNHNS; CDR2 reads SASEGT. CDR3 in DNA: TGTGCCAGCAGTAAGACTAGCGGGAGGGCCGACGAGCAGTACTTC. As protein: CASSKTSGRADEQYF.

The CDR3 region has the DNA TGCGCCAGCAGCCCGGACGGGCGAGGGATCTACGAGCAGTACTTC. This gives the protein CASSPDGRGIYEQYF. The chain links TRBV5-1 to TRBJ2-7, with D perhaps TRBD2 (5 bases). This CDR3 has 15 residues. The germline V and J ends were trimmed by 4 bases and 3 bases, with 17 bases remaining between them. Germline assignment: CDR1 SGHRS and CDR2 YFSETQ.

This clonotype showed up just a few times. This chain uses TRBV30 with TRBJ1-5; TRBD1 might be the D (5 bases). The germline V gene encodes CDR1 GTSNPN and CDR2 SVGIG (reference sequence). This CDR3 is 15 amino acids long. Trimming left V 0 bases short and J 1 base short, with 10 bases between. As DNA, the CDR3 is TGTGCCTGGAGTGTAGGAGGGGCAAGCAATCAGCCCCAGCATTTT. The encoded protein is CAWSVGGASNQPQHF.

The rearrangement joins TRBV5-1 to TRBJ2-7; 10 bases line up with TRBD2. After removal of 3 bases from V and 2 bases from J, the junction contained 8 bases not matched to a gene. Germline V gene lookup returns CDR1 SGHRS and CDR2 YFSETQ. The CDR3 consists of 16 residues. CDR3 nucleotide sequence: TGCGCCAGCAGCTCCATCCCTAGCGGGGGTGCCTACGAGCAGTACTTC. This sequence encodes CASSSIPSGGAYEQYF.

Worth noting for this clonotype: This sequence may be a read error, since a much larger clone differs from it by one base. The J gene is TRBJ1-5, the V gene TRBV20-1; possibly TRBD1 for D (6 bases). The CDR3 spans 14 residues. Germline V gene lookup returns CDR1 DFQATT and CDR2 SNEGSKA (reference sequence). CDR3: CSAEQGGPNQPQRF. CDR3 nucleotides: TGCAGTGCTGAACAGGGAGGGCCGAATCAGCCCCAGCGTTTT.

The V gene is TRBV6-1, the J gene TRBJ2-5; D remains unclear. The CDR3 consists of 13 residues. The germline V gene has CDR1 MNHNS and CDR2 SASEGT. Trimming took 7 bases from V and 0 from J, leaving 9 bases between them. CDR3 bases: TGTGCCAGCAATAGTGGCTACCAAGAGACCCAGTACTTC. Its translation: CASNSGYQETQYF.

The chain employs TRBV12-5 and TRBJ2-1; D may be TRBD2 (6 bases). Germline V gene lookup returns CDR1 LGHNT and CDR2 FRNRAP. This CDR3 has 15 amino acids. V lost 2 bases and J lost 3, with 11 bases in between. For the CDR3, the DNA is TGTGCTAGTGGTTTGCTCCGGGAGAGCTACAATGAGCAGTTCTTC. Its translation: CASGLLRESYNEQFF.